The entry below gives a single TCR beta chain sequence along with its context. This entry belongs to a study of blood T cell repertoires in COVID-19. Study-wide context: Both acute and convalescent COVID-19 samples were obtained from the United States, Italy and Spain.

Libraries were prepared by immunoSEQ multiplex PCR; TCRdb keeps only in-frame clonotypes and omits some of them. The sample lists about 89,000 clones, 80% occurring once. With 6 bases clipped from V and 5 bases from J, the junction kept 6 bases outside the gene matches. The germline V gene has CDR1 SGHAT and CDR2 FQDESV (reference sequence). This CDR3 has 15 residues. The receptor was isolated from a woman older than 75 with acute or convalescent COVID-19. The sample comprised peripheral blood. The rearrangement joins TRBV11-1 to TRBJ2-5; 13 nucleotides match TRBD2. The CDR3 nucleotides read TGTGCCAGCAGGGGGACTAGCGGGGATTCGGAGACCCAGTACTTC. This encodes CASRGTSGDSETQYF.